The present entry profiles one T cell receptor (beta chain) with its context. Its target is not known. There were only Caucasian adults among the donors, and all lived in Nashville, Tennessee. This specimen belongs to a study of shared clonotypes between healthy human individuals. Some clones are missing from TCRdb's copy, which holds only in-frame ones; the method was immunoSEQ multiplex PCR. In the table there are 2 million to 2.5 million clones, roughly 92% of which are singletons. Study results and limitations: Rarefaction gave evidence that sorted-subset sequencing remained incomplete despite large depth.

Germline V gene data show CDR1 as GTSNPN and CDR2 as SVGIG (reference sequence). The CDR3 spans 13 residues. V lost 2 bases and J lost 8; bases outside the gene matches: 3. The receptor's source is a man aged 18 to 29 in good health. Some clones in this sample may be carry-over from other donors' samples. This chain connects TRBV30 to TRBJ1-6; 7 positions match TRBD1. Input material: naive CD4+ T cells from PBMCs. As to subset: CD45RA+ positively selected. The CDR3 nucleotides are TGTGCCTGGAGTATCGACAGGGATTCACCCCTCCACTTT. Residues: CAWSIDRDSPLHF.